This passage covers 23 T cell receptor beta chains from one sample sequenced in a study of blood T cells in healthy people across ages. The authors ran a second PCR of 7 to 11 cycles using a sample-barcoded 5' primer and a J-beta primer mix. TCRdb analysed the 5' RACE reads with MiXCR anew, one entry per CDR3 protein. The data contain approximately 960,000 distinct CDR3 sequences, 25% to 30% of them seen just once; the ten biggest clones take up about 9.4%. These sequences were also reported in another study, on T cells of mothers and their children.

The source material was blood. All receptors derive from a woman aged 40 to 50 in good health.

This clonotype was seen a handful of times. Compared with germline, one end of the junction differs, possibly owing to a read error. The chain joins TRBV12-3 or TRBV12-4 to TRBJ2-1; the match to TRBD2 covers 8 bases. This CDR3 is 14 amino acids long. The CDR3, as DNA: TGTGCCAGCAGCTTAGCGGGGACCTGGGATGAGCAGTTCTTC. Protein: CASSLAGTWDEQFF.

With respect to this clonotype: The CDR3 end shows no conserved phenylalanine or tryptophan, and so a read error is likely. The chain joins TRBV12-3 or TRBV12-4 to TRBJ2-1; 15 bases map to TRBD2. Trimming at V came to 4 bases and at J to 11 bases, leaving 3 bases not matched to a gene. The CDR3 has 14 amino acids. The CDR3 nucleotides are TGTGCCAGCAGTTCCGGACTAGCGGGGGGGAAGCAGTTCTGC. It codes for CASSSGLAGGKQFC.

This clonotype was detected only a few times. The V and J genes are TRBV13 and TRBJ2-1; 8 bases are a match to TRBD2. V lost 5 bases to trimming and J lost 4 bases; unmatched junction nucleotides: 7. CDR3 length equals 15 residues. CDR1 PRHDT and CDR2 FYEKMQ come from the germline V gene (reference sequence). The CDR3 loop reads CASSASGQAYNEQFF. For the CDR3, the DNA is TGTGCCAGCAGCGCTAGCGGGCAGGCATACAATGAGCAGTTCTTC.

This clonotype was seen ten or more times. This chain connects TRBV6-5 to TRBJ2-1, with 9 bases that match TRBD2. The CDR3 has 16 residues. CDR1 and CDR2 from the germline V gene are MNHEY and SVGAGI. V trimming: 2 bases; J trimming: 5 bases; junction bases outside the gene matches: 7. The CDR3 DNA is TGTGCCAGCAGTTACGCCGGGACTAGCATTCACAATGAGCAGTTCTTC. Protein sequence: CASSYAGTSIHNEQFF.

At least ten counts were recorded for this clonotype. The germline gene is not matched at one end of the junction; a read error may be the cause. The chain links TRBV29-1 to TRBJ1-2, with 7 bases fitting TRBD1. Germline V gene lookup returns CDR1 SQVTM and CDR2 ANQGSEA. This CDR3 comprises 15 residues. CDR3 protein: CSVEAGTEKDYGYTF. The CDR3 DNA is TGCAGCGTAGAAGCCGGGACAGAAAAGGACTATGGCTACACCTTC. Complete variable domain (other parts from reference TRBV29-1 and TRBJ1-2): SAVISQKPSRDICQRGTSLTIQCQVDSQVTMMFWYRQQPGQSLTLIATANQGSEATYESGFVIDKFPISRPNLTFSTLTVSNMSPEDSSIYLCSVEAGTEKDYGYTFGSGTRLTVV.

This clonotype occurred once. It is likely a read error, because the conserved phenylalanine at the end of the CDR3 is missing. CDR3 loop: CASSQDERGGYNEQFV. The CDR3 DNA sequence: TGCGCCAGCAGCCAAGATGAGAGGGGGGGGTACAATGAGCAGTTCGTC. The V gene is TRBV4-1, the J gene TRBJ2-1; D perhaps matches TRBD2 (7 bases). CDR1 and CDR2 (germline): MGHRA, YSYEKL. V lost 0 bases and J 4 bases, leaving 13 bases between the germline ends. The CDR3 spans 16 residues.

This chain links TRBV9 with TRBJ2-4, with TRBD1 matching over 10 bases. Trimming cost V 0 bases and J 0 bases; bases outside gene matches: 15. Germline V gene lookup returns CDR1 SGDLS and CDR2 YYNGEE. There are 21 residues in the CDR3. The DNA for the CDR3 is TGTGCCAGCAGCGTAGTCCCTCTGGGACAGGGGTTTATACTAGCCAAAAACATTCAGTACTTC. Translation: CASSVVPLGQGFILAKNIQYF.

In this sample, this clonotype turned up a few times. The chain links TRBV4-2 to TRBJ1-2; D not resolved. V shed 3 bases and J shed 4 bases, with 18 bases lying between them. This CDR3 has 16 amino acids. CDR1 is LGHNA and CDR2 is YNFKEQ in the germline V gene. The CDR3 DNA is TGTGCCAGCAGCCAGGATGGGAAGGGAGCCCTCTATGGCTACACCTTC. This codes for CASSQDGKGALYGYTF.

This clonotype showed up just once. The rearrangement uses TRBV20-1 and TRBJ1-5; D not resolved. The CDR3 sequence is 16 residues long. V was cut by 5 bases and J by 3 bases, with 20 bases left in between. The V gene's germline CDR1 is DFQATT and CDR2 SNEGSKA (reference sequence). CDR3 DNA: TGCAGTGCTCCCCGCAGAACAATCGGTACCAATCAGCCCCAGCATTTT. Protein product: CSAPRRTIGTNQPQHF.

This clonotype occurred a few times. The gene calls are TRBV10-3 and TRBJ2-7; TRBD1 matches at 7 bases. Unmatched junction bases numbered 8, after V lost 4 bases and J lost 5 bases. The germline V gene has CDR1 ENHRY and CDR2 SYGVKD. The CDR3 is 14 amino acids. The CDR3 loop is CAISGRQGLDEQYF. CDR3 coding DNA: TGTGCCATCAGTGGAAGACAGGGTCTCGACGAGCAGTACTTC.

The chain uses TRBV12-3 or TRBV12-4 and TRBJ1-1; TRBD1 agrees at 10 bases. This CDR3 region has 11 residues. V lost 6 bases and J lost 11; bases outside the gene matches: 3. DNA of the CDR3: TGTGCCAGCAGCGGGACAGGGGACGCTTTCTTT. Translated: CASSGTGDAFF.

This chain links TRBV20-1 with TRBJ2-3, with 9 bases aligning to TRBD1. The CDR3 runs 17 residues. CDR1 and CDR2 from the germline V gene are DFQATT and SNEGSKA (reference sequence). Trimming at V came to 0 bases and at J to 4 bases, leaving 11 bases not matched to a gene. The chain's CDR3 is CSAREPTGGILSDTQYF. CDR3 nucleotides: TGCAGTGCTAGAGAACCCACAGGGGGCATTCTGTCAGATACGCAGTATTTT.

This clonotype appeared a single time. CDR3 protein: CSAPGGGMRTDTQYF. CDR3 bases: TGCAGTGCCCCCGGGGGGGGGATGAGGACAGATACGCAGTATTTT. This chain joins TRBV20-1 and TRBJ2-3; 8 bases line up with TRBD2. CDR3 length equals 15 residues. After removal of 6 bases from V and 3 bases from J, the junction contained 11 bases not matched to a gene. Looked up from germline, CDR1 is DFQATT and CDR2 is SNEGSKA (reference sequence).

In regard to this clonotype: One end of the junction does not line up with germline, which may come from a read error. The genes are TRBV20-1 and TRBJ2-7; no firm D call. The CDR3 is 16 amino acids. CDR1 is DFQATT and CDR2 is SNEGSKA in the germline V gene (reference sequence). The CDR3 DNA sequence: TGCAGTGCTAGAGATCTCCGGTCTTTGGGCTCCTACGAGCGGTACTTC. Amino acids: CSARDLRSLGSYERYF.

The chain recombines TRBV9 with TRBJ2-1, with a tentative D call TRBD2 (6 bases). This CDR3 spans 15 amino acids. Looked up from germline, CDR1 is SGDLS and CDR2 is YYNGEE. The V gene lost 2 bases and the J gene lost 9 bases, with 18 bases spanning the gap. CDR3 residues: CASSVGTPPIGEQFF. The DNA of the CDR3 is TGTGCCAGCAGCGTCGGGACTCCTCCAATCGGTGAGCAGTTCTTC.

This clonotype was counted ten times or more. The chain couples TRBV9 to TRBJ2-1; 7 positions agree with TRBD2. The CDR3 extends over 16 amino acids. CDR1 is SGDLS and CDR2 is YYNGEE in the germline V gene. The junction had 9 bases not matched to a gene; V was cut back by 0 bases and J by 6 bases. CDR3 region: CASSVEASGSINEQFF. In DNA form, the CDR3 reads TGTGCCAGCAGCGTAGAAGCTAGCGGATCGATCAATGAGCAGTTCTTC. Drawing the rest from reference TRBV9 and TRBJ2-1, the complete variable domain is DSGVTQTPKHLITATGQRVTLRCSPRSGDLSVYWYQQSLDQGLQFLIQYYNGEERAKGNILERFSAQQFPDLHSELNLSSLELGDSALYFCASSVEASGSINEQFFGPGTRLTVL.

This clonotype was detected ten times or more. The chain combines TRBV20-1 with TRBJ2-7; 10 bases fit TRBD2. V was clipped by 6 bases and J by 3 bases; unmatched bases: 8. Germline CDR1 reads DFQATT; CDR2 reads SNEGSKA (reference sequence). The CDR3 runs to 14 residues. The CDR3 DNA follows: TGCAGTGCCGTTCGGGCTAGCGGGGGCTACGAGCAGTACTTC. The encoded protein is CSAVRASGGYEQYF.

Only a few counts were recorded for this clonotype. This rearrangement joins TRBV24-1 to TRBJ2-1, with 7 bases matching TRBD1. Germline loops: CDR1 KGHDR, CDR2 SFDVKD. The CDR3 length is 16 residues. The V gene end was trimmed by 1 base and the J gene end by 2 bases; junction bases not matched to a gene: 4. The CDR3 DNA sequence: TGTGCCACCAGTGATTTAAAGGGGGCGACCTACAATGAGCAGTTCTTC. This encodes CATSDLKGATYNEQFF.

The gene calls are TRBV7-8 and TRBJ2-3, with 10 positions matching TRBD2. Looked up from germline, CDR1 is SGHVS and CDR2 is FQNEAQ. V was pared by 5 bases and J by 2 bases, with 7 bases of the junction left unmatched. There are 16 residues in the CDR3. The CDR3 sequence: CASSPKRGGYTDTQYF. CDR3 sequence (DNA): TGTGCCAGCAGCCCGAAGCGGGGGGGGTACACAGATACGCAGTATTTT.

This clonotype was seen a single time. This may arise from a read error, as a much more abundant clone is one base away. The V call is TRBV7-8, the J call TRBJ1-2, with TRBD1 matching over 8 bases. Germline V gene sequence: CDR1 SGHVS, CDR2 FQNEAQ. J was trimmed by 10 bases and V by 5 bases; bases with no gene match: 12. CDR3 length: 14 amino acids. CDR3 in DNA: TGTGCCAGCAGCACAAGGACAGGGAGGTCTGACTACACCTTC. Its protein product is CASSTRTGRSDYTF.

This clonotype was counted only a few times. The chain employs TRBV4-1 and TRBJ1-6; D remains unclear. V shed 1 base and J shed 5 bases, with 15 bases lying between them. The CDR3 runs to 17 residues. CDR1 is MGHRA and CDR2 is YSYEKL in the germline V gene. The CDR3 nucleotides read TGCGCCAGCAGCCAAGTATTAAGGATGTTTAATAATTCACCCCTCCACTTT. Its translation: CASSQVLRMFNNSPLHF.

This clonotype was counted between two and nine times. The rearrangement joins TRBV7-9 to TRBJ1-6; weak D call: TRBD1 (5 bases). V lost 6 bases and J 7 bases, leaving 16 bases between the germline ends. The CDR3 covers 15 residues. Germline V gene lookup returns CDR1 SEHNR and CDR2 FQNEAQ (reference sequence). Written as DNA, the CDR3 is TGTGCCAGCAGTCTGCGGGGGGGTGTGAATTCACCCCTCCACTTT. This sequence encodes CASSLRGGVNSPLHF.

This clonotype was seen many times. CDR3 protein: CASSQGDRDISYEQYF. The CDR3 DNA is TGTGCCAGCAGCCAAGGGGACCGGGACATATCCTACGAGCAGTACTTC. The chain uses TRBV3-1 and TRBJ2-7; possibly TRBD1 for D (6 bases). This CDR3 has 16 residues. Trimming removed 1 base at V and 1 base at J, with 14 bases between. Germline V gene data show CDR1 as LGHDT and CDR2 as YNNKEL (reference sequence).